This T cell receptor beta chain was profiled in a study of T-cell reconstitution after alpha-beta-depleted transplantation in children. Germline loops: CDR1 DFQATT, CDR2 SNEGSKA (reference sequence). The length of the CDR3 is 15 residues. Preparation of the TCRbeta library involved a method that used unique molecular identifiers. Each CDR3 protein is one row after TCRdb ran MiXCR on the PCR reads. Among roughly 240,000 distinct CDR3 sequences listed, approximately 8% were seen once. In the case of this clonotype: Its matching antigen is unknown. One end of the junction does not line up with germline, which may come from a read error.

Whole-study results and caveats: From newly produced T cells came most of the T-cell counts and diversity one year after transplant.

The TCR comes from a male patient under 18 who had a stem cell transplant for acute lymphoblastic leukemia, so the T cells may come from the graft donor. The material was PBMCs, mostly from graft donor cells, obtained 180 days after TCRalphabeta/CD19-depleted stem cell transplant. The rearrangement links TRBV20-1 to TRBJ2-1; possibly TRBD2 for D (6 bases). CDR3 sequence reads: CSARAAGRDFNEQLF. The CDR3 DNA sequence: TGCAGTGCTAGAGCCGCGGGCAGGGACTTCAATGAGCAGCTCTTC.